The clone carrying this TCR beta chain is medium-sized in the sample. As yet, its antigen is unknown. The data are from a study of vaccination effects on CD4 cells after COVID-19. The data were produced by immunoSEQ multiplex PCR, yet TCRdb's version contains in-frame clones alone and is incomplete. The sample records about 27,000 clones, around 70% being singletons. Sequencing in the ViraFEST assay came after antigen-specific CD4+ T cells had been expanded with viral peptide pools, which were used to stimulate PBMC. Isolation of CD4+ T cells took place after less than twelve days of culture. Vaccinated recipients, who were negative for nucleocapsid antibodies, had no history of SARS-CoV-2 infection. Per germline, CDR1 SGHKS and CDR2 YYEKEE (reference sequence). This CDR3 spans 16 amino acids. Trimming removed 4 bases from V and 2 bases from J, with 15 bases in between.

The J gene is TRBJ2-2, the V gene TRBV5-5, with D maybe TRBD2 (6 bases). The sequences come from CD4+ T cells from PBMCs cultured with SARS-CoV-2 spike peptides, collected before COVID-19 vaccination. The origin of this receptor is a human donor who received a COVID-19 vaccine. In DNA, the CDR3 is TGTGCCAGCAGCCCCCTAGGCGGGGTAAACACCGGGGAGCTGTTTTTT. This gives the protein CASSPLGGVNTGELFF. The variable domain in full, completed from reference TRBV5-5 and TRBJ2-2, reads DAGVTQSPTHLIKTRGQQVTLRCSPISGHKSVSWYQQVLGQGPQFIFQYYEKEERGRGNFPDRFSARQFPNYSSELNVNALLLGDSALYLCASSPLGGVNTGELFFGEGSRLTVL.